Following are 13 T cell receptor beta chains from one sample sequenced in a study of response to subunit inactivated influenza vaccine. TCRdb reanalysed the RT-PCR reads using MiXCR and keeps one entry per CDR3 protein. The sample includes under 950,000 distinct CDR3 sequences, 21% of them seen just once. The sequencing here drew on PBMCs from blood, taken around 5 days after vaccination. The receptors were gathered from a man in his fifties who received an inactivated influenza vaccine.

Only a few counts were recorded for this clonotype. This chain joins TRBV4-3 and TRBJ2-6, with no clear D. The ends were cut back, 4 bases at V and 1 base at J, with 8 bases in the middle. The CDR3 covers 15 residues. Germline V gene lookup returns CDR1 LGHNA and CDR2 YSLEER. Here the CDR3 reads CASSPLLSGANVLTF. For the CDR3, the DNA is TGCGCCAGCAGCCCCCTCCTTTCTGGGGCCAACGTCCTGACTTTC.

The table lists this clonotype with a few counts. The rearrangement links TRBV20-1 to TRBJ1-5, with no clear D. CDR3 length: 15 amino acids. Trimming pared 1 base from V and 0 bases from J, leaving 10 bases between. Germline CDR1 and CDR2: DFQATT and SNEGSKA (reference sequence). The CDR3 bases are TGCAGTGCTAGAGCACAGATGGATAGCAATCAGCCCCAGCATTTT. This sequence encodes CSARAQMDSNQPQHF.

This clonotype turned up a few times. The DNA for the CDR3 is TGTGCCAGCAGCTTAGATGGGAGCGGGAGTGGGGCCCAGCAGTTCTTC. Its protein is CASSLDGSGSGAQQFF. V and J are TRBV11-3 and TRBJ2-1, with 8 positions matching TRBD2. This CDR3 has 16 amino acids. The V segment lost 0 bases and the J segment 11 bases; nucleotides outside the gene matches: 12. CDR1 and CDR2 from the germline V gene are SGHNT and YENEEA. The whole variable domain, remainder taken from reference TRBV11-3 and TRBJ2-1, is EAGVVQSPRYKIIEKKQPVAFWCNPISGHNTLYWYLQNLGQGPELLIRYENEEAVDDSQLPKDRFSAERLKGVDSTLKIQPAELGDSAVYLCASSLDGSGSGAQQFFGPGTRLTVL.

This clonotype was counted ten times or more. V is TRBV12-3 or TRBV12-4 and J is TRBJ1-1; D is uncertain. CDR3 length: 14 residues. V dropped 5 bases and J dropped 0 bases, with 10 bases sitting between them. The CDR3 DNA is TGTGCCAGCAGTCCTACTCTCATGAACACTGAAGCTTTCTTT. Amino acid sequence: CASSPTLMNTEAFF.

The CDR3 region has the DNA TGCAGCGTCGCGGACGGGGACTACGAGCAGTACTTC. This codes for CSVADGDYEQYF. The genes are TRBV29-1 and TRBJ2-7; a possible D gene is TRBD2 (5 bases). This CDR3 is built from 12 residues. Germline CDR1 and CDR2: SQVTM and ANQGSEA. Trimming stripped 6 bases from V and 3 bases from J, with 12 bases between.

This clonotype was detected a few times. The CDR3 region has the DNA TGCAGTGCAAAGGTCCCCTCGGCACGCCAAGAGACCCAGTACTTC. Amino acids: CSAKVPSARQETQYF. The chain uses TRBV20-1 and TRBJ2-5; the D is unclear. The V and J ends lost 6 bases and 1 base respectively, with 18 bases between them. CDR1 is DFQATT, CDR2 SNEGSKA, per germline (reference sequence). This CDR3 region has 15 residues.

The CDR3 region is CASSKRQGSLNSPLHF. The CDR3 nucleotides read TGTGCCAGCAGCAAACGACAGGGATCCCTTAATTCACCCCTCCACTTT. This rearrangement joins TRBV7-2 to TRBJ1-6; 7 positions match TRBD1. CDR1 and CDR2 (germline): SGHTA, FQGNSA. Germline trimming cut 5 bases from V and 6 bases from J; bases unmatched to any gene: 10. This CDR3 contains 16 residues.

The CDR3 spells CASSITGGTYEQYF. CDR3 DNA: TGTGCCAGCAGCATCACAGGGGGCACGTACGAGCAGTACTTC. V gene TRBV7-9 combines with J gene TRBJ2-7; 9 bases line up with TRBD1. V lost 5 bases, J lost 4 bases, and 6 bases stayed unmatched. This CDR3 spans 14 amino acids. CDR1 is SEHNR and CDR2 is FQNEAQ in the germline V gene (reference sequence).

The V call is TRBV29-1, the J call TRBJ2-7; 8 bases line up with TRBD1. The germline V gene has CDR1 SQVTM and CDR2 ANQGSEA. Trimming at V came to 0 bases and at J to 1 base, leaving 8 bases not matched to a gene. This CDR3 has 16 amino acids. The CDR3 reads CSVEDMAGGLSYEQYF. The CDR3 bases are TGCAGCGTTGAAGATATGGCAGGGGGCCTATCCTACGAGCAGTACTTC.

This chain uses TRBV4-3 with TRBJ2-2; D not resolved. Trimming pared 4 bases from V and 5 bases from J, leaving 8 bases between. Germline lookup yields CDR1 LGHNA and CDR2 YSLEER. The CDR3 loop spans 13 amino acids. CDR3 sequence: CASSLTETGELFF. In DNA, the CDR3 is TGCGCCAGCAGCCTAACAGAAACCGGGGAGCTGTTTTTT.

The chain links TRBV5-1 to TRBJ2-7, with 8 bases matching TRBD2. V was clipped by 0 bases and J by 3 bases; unmatched bases: 8. The CDR3 has 16 amino acids. Germline lookup yields CDR1 SGHRS and CDR2 YFSETQ. DNA for the CDR3: TGCGCCAGCAGCTTGGAGGGAGCGGGGGAGTACTACGAGCAGTACTTC. Its protein is CASSLEGAGEYYEQYF. Supplemented by reference TRBV5-1 and TRBJ2-7, the full variable domain reads KAGVTQTPRYLIKTRGQQVTLSCSPISGHRSVSWYQQTPGQGLQFLFEYFSETQRNKGNFPGRFSGRQFSNSRSEMNVSTLELGDSALYLCASSLEGAGEYYEQYFGPGTRLTVT.

This clonotype appeared a few times. This chain joins TRBV24-1 and TRBJ2-1, with D perhaps being TRBD1 or TRBD2 (5 bases each). Trimming removed 4 bases from V and 0 bases from J, with 18 bases in between. Germline V gene sequence: CDR1 KGHDR, CDR2 SFDVKD. This CDR3 is built from 18 residues. The CDR3: CATSDSKGTFSSYNEQFF. The CDR3 DNA sequence: TGTGCCACCAGTGACTCTAAAGGGACGTTTAGCTCCTACAATGAGCAGTTCTTC.

In this sample, this clonotype turned up a few times. This chain connects TRBV29-1 to TRBJ2-2; TRBD2 might be the D (6 bases). Trimming removed 5 bases at V and 5 bases at J, with 15 bases between. Germline loops: CDR1 SQVTM, CDR2 ANQGSEA. This CDR3 is 14 amino acids long. CDR3 loop: CSVQEGWRTGELFF. The CDR3, as DNA: TGCAGCGTTCAGGAGGGATGGCGGACCGGGGAGCTGTTTTTT.